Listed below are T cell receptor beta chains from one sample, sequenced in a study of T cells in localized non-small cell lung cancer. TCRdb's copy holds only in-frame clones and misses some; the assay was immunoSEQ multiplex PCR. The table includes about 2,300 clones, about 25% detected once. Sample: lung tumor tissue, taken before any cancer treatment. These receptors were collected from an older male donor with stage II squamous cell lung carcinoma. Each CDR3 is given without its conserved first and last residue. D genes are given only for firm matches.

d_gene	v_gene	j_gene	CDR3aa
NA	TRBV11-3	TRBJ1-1	ASSLTPQGLQGTEAF
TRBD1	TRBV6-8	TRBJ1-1	ATAPDRDTEAF
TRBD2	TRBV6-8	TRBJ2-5	AASLAGAGETQY
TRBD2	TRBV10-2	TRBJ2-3	ASSGGLAGGTDTQY
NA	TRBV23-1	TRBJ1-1	ASSLETNTEAF
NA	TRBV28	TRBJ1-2	ASAETEFYGYT
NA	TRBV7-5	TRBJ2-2	ASTMGGPSGELF
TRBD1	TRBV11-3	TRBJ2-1	ASSLEGAWSGQVHNEQF
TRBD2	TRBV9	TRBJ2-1	ASSESPSGMDEQF
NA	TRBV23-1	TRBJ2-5	ASSLSPGPPGETQY
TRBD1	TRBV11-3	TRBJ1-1	ASSSGFSWGQGVDSEAF
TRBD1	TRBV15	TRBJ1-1	ATSGQGSRTEAF
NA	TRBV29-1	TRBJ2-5	SGGMGISPGETQY
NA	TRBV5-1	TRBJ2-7	ASSLATGNYEQY
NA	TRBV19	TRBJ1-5	ASSPRRQPQH
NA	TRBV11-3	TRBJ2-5	ASSLETYGRETQY
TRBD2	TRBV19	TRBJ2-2	ASRRGLRGINTGELF
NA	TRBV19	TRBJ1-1	ASSMGRLNTEAF
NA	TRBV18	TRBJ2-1	ASSPTSGSYNEQF
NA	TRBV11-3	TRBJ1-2	ASSARGGPTDYGYT
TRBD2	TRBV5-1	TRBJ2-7	ASSLETGGPEQY
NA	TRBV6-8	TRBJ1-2	ASSYAGAQGYT
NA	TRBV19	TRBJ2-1	ASRLSPGTGNNEQF
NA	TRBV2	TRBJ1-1	ASSLTFKNTEAF
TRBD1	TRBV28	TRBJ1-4	ASRTDRGSTNEKLF
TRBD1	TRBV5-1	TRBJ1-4	ASSITTGEVKLF
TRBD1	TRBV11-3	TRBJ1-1	ASSSTNRGGTEAF
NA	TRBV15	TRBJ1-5	ATSRAGGNQPQH
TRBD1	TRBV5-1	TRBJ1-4	ASKGQVATNEKLF
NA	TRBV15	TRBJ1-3	ATSPSRVGNTIY
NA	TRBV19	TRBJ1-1	ASRGQGWTEAF
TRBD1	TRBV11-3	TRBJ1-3	ASSSKGTVSGNTIY
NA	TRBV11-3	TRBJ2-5	ASSLWAGLQETQY
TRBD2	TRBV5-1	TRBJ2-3	ASSSSSGSDTQY
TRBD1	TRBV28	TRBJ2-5	ASSTTVAGRGGRETQY